This T cell receptor (beta chain) was captured by sequencing in a study of long-term antiretroviral therapy in people with HIV. Runs used v3.0 of the immunoSEQ assay and were done at survey level. Profiling relied on immunoSEQ multiplex PCR, and the TCRdb table lists in-frame clones only, not all of them. The repertoire includes almost 35,000 clones, 94% of them detected once, and 3% to 4% sits in the top ten. None of the participants with HIV were treated outside the United States. The CDR3 has 14 amino acids. The V gene's germline CDR1 is SGHNT and CDR2 YYREEE (reference sequence). J gave up 3 bases and V 2 bases, and 1 base lay outside the gene matches.

Source: unsorted PBMCs, taken around 5.5 years after starting antiretroviral therapy. This TCR was recovered from a woman in her 50s with HIV. The rearrangement joins TRBV5-4 to TRBJ2-7; the match to TRBD1 covers 11 bases. CDR3 loop: CASSFGTGGYEQYF. In nucleotides, the CDR3 is TGTGCCAGCAGCTTTGGGACAGGGGGCTACGAGCAGTACTTC.